This is a list of T cell receptor beta chains from one sample in a study of graft-versus-host responses after intestinal transplantation. Here immunoSEQ multiplex PCR was the method, and the copy in TCRdb shows in-frame clones only, minus some. This table has about 110,000 clones, approximately 88% appearing once. Antigens for these TCRs are unknown. The sample consisted of unstimulated CD4+ T cells sorted from spleen or lymph node cells, taken before transplant. These receptor sequences come from a human donor who was the organ donor for an intestinal transplant. Both conserved end residues are part of each CDR3. The D gene is left open where the match is weak. The size field is filled for only some rows; it gives once, few, many or a size class.

abundance	v_gene	j_gene	d_gene	CDR3aa	CDR3nt
.	TRBV5-6	TRBJ2-7	.	CASSFLAPAAYEQYF	TGTGCCAGCAGCTTTCTAGCACCGGCGGCCTACGAGCAGTACTTC
few	TRBV6-5	TRBJ1-4	.	CASSYEYPGEKLFF	TGTGCCAGCAGTTACGAATACCCGGGAGAAAAACTGTTTTTT
.	TRBV5-5	TRBJ1-4	.	CASSLAAGTANEKLFF	TGTGCCAGCAGCCTCGCGGCGGGGACGGCTAATGAAAAACTGTTTTTT
.	TRBV25-1	TRBJ1-2	TRBD1	CASSASGTGYGYTF	TGTGCCAGCAGTGCCTCCGGGACAGGGTATGGCTACACCTTC
.	TRBV11-2	TRBJ1-2	.	CASSQDGGYGYTF	TGTGCCAGCAGCCAGGACGGGGGCTATGGCTACACCTTC
.	TRBV18	TRBJ1-1	.	CASSPGMNTEAFF	TGTGCCAGCTCACCTGGCATGAACACTGAAGCTTTCTTT
.	TRBV29-1	TRBJ1-1	.	CSVIGLRSGSEAFF	TGCAGCGTTATTGGTCTCAGGTCGGGTTCTGAAGCTTTCTTT
.	TRBV5-4	TRBJ2-3	.	CASSLATADTQYF	TGTGCCAGCAGCTTGGCCACGGCAGATACGCAGTATTTT
.	TRBV19	TRBJ1-5	.	CASSRATNQPQHF	TGTGCCAGTAGTAGGGCCACTAATCAGCCCCAGCATTTT
.	TRBV10-3	TRBJ1-5	.	CAISDGGQPQHF	TGTGCCATCAGTGACGGGGGTCAGCCCCAGCATTTT
.	TRBV5-7	TRBJ2-7	.	CASSFSYEQYF	TGTGCCAGCAGCTTCTCCTACGAGCAGTACTTC
once	TRBV27	TRBJ1-4	TRBD1	CASSSTGRGREKLFF	TGTGCCAGCAGTTCGACAGGGCGGGGAAGGGAAAAACTGTTTTTT
.	TRBV2	TRBJ1-1	TRBD1	CASSVRQGAGTEAFF	TGTGCCAGCAGTGTGCGACAGGGGGCGGGCACTGAAGCTTTCTTT
.	TRBV7-2	TRBJ2-5	.	CASSFYLEETQYF	TGTGCCAGCAGCTTCTATCTAGAAGAGACCCAGTACTTC
.	TRBV5-1	TRBJ2-5	.	CASSLDLASTTQYF	TGCGCCAGCAGCTTGGACCTAGCTTCTACGACCCAGTACTTC
.	TRBV18	TRBJ2-5	.	CASSRRGGQETQYF	TGTGCCAGCTCGAGGAGGGGGGGCCAAGAGACCCAGTACTTC
.	TRBV5-5	TRBJ2-4	.	CASSLVTPGGSIQYF	TGTGCCAGCAGCTTGGTAACCCCAGGAGGGAGCATTCAGTACTTC
.	TRBV11-2	TRBJ2-7	TRBD2	CASRSGGANEQYF	TGTGCCAGCAGAAGCGGGGGGGCCAACGAGCAGTACTTC
once	TRBV6-1	TRBJ2-7	TRBD1	CASSRDRGGNEQYF	TGTGCCAGCAGCCGGGACAGGGGAGGGAACGAGCAGTACTTC
.	TRBV6-5	TRBJ1-2	.	CASRATGGGYGYTF	TGTGCCAGCAGGGCTACAGGAGGGGGGTATGGCTACACCTTC
.	TRBV7-2	TRBJ2-1	.	CASSFPVLARYNEQFF	TGTGCCAGCAGCTTCCCGGTCCTAGCGCGCTACAATGAGCAGTTCTTC
.	TRBV10-3	TRBJ2-1	TRBD2	CAISEGGTNYNEQFF	TGTGCCATCAGTGAGGGTGGGACTAACTACAATGAGCAGTTCTTC
few	TRBV9	TRBJ2-3	.	CASSVGTRTDTQYF	TGTGCCAGCAGCGTAGGGACTCGCACAGATACGCAGTATTTT
.	TRBV5-1	TRBJ2-7	.	CASSEEGRVSYEQYF	TGCGCCAGCAGCGAGGAAGGTCGGGTCTCCTACGAGCAGTACTTC
.	TRBV2	TRBJ1-1	.	CASAGPTKNTEAFF	TGTGCCAGCGCAGGGCCTACCAAGAACACTGAAGCTTTCTTT
once	TRBV18	TRBJ2-5	.	CASSLHRGETQYF	TGTGCCAGCTCACTACACCGGGGCGAGACCCAGTACTTC